This T cell receptor beta chain was recovered during a study of cytomegalovirus exposure and HLA in healthy donors (dated by TCRdb to 2016 to 2017). A note on the overall study: An earlier analysis of approximately 590 of the donors reported 250 to 300 Gb of sequence data and around 110 million unique TCR beta sequences from about 180 million T cells. High-throughput TCR immunosequencing, statistical association of individual TCRs with disease status, and machine learning were combined to predict cytomegalovirus infection status. Donor age, sex, ethnicity and CMV serostatus were compiled alongside the repertoire data. Every discovery cohort repertoire had been produced on one sequencing platform. Around 330 gigabases of sequencing data and around 90 million unique TCR sequences made up an early release that covered approximately 700 HLA-typed donors. Rather than drawing on any new phenotypic data, the later analysis identified candidate immune exposures from TCR beta sequences and the way those sequences occurred across donors. Besides the first cohort of approximately 710 subjects, a separate validation cohort made up of roughly 120 different subjects was used. An earlier analysis of a few hundred of the donors applied high-throughput TCR beta sequencing to assess whether each TCR beta V gene segment acted as functional or pseudogenic. A later genetic analysis took genome-wide SNP genotypes for about three fifths of the roughly 670 donors and used that subset as a discovery cohort. The study profiled the T cell repertoires of hundreds of subjects by immunosequencing and related them to cytomegalovirus serostatus. The genetic ancestry cluster associated with self-reported Caucasian donors included roughly four fifths of the roughly 400 genotyped donors. A later analysis re-examined previously published TCR beta repertoires from more than 600 donors and added high-resolution HLA genotyping to investigate patterns of TCR occurrence. Typing coverage differed by locus: A, B, C, DRB1 and DQB1 were typed in roughly 620-630 donors, DQA1 in about 560, DPA1 in 606, and DPB1 in 400 to 480. Among about 360 genotyped donors of the cohort, an average of about 240,000 unique TCR beta nucleotide sequences were sequenced per donor, roughly 20% of them non-productive. The study aimed to test whether signatures of past pathogen exposure could be identified by cataloging public T cell receptors. Because of strong linkage in the cohort, roughly five DR-DQ haplotypes were treated as single units for association and clustering. HLA typing included class I and class II loci at four-digit resolution. General conclusions and limits of the study: A later analysis found that HLA-associated TCR beta chains were more clonally expanded and had lower generation probabilities than equally common non-associated chains. The classifier was reported to diagnose cytomegalovirus status with high specificity and sensitivity in both the original and validation cohorts. The presence/absence analyses assumed that sequencing depth was roughly uniform across donors, and that assumption may not be true. Specific HLA alleles were associated with roughly 17,000 TCR beta sequences at a false discovery rate of 0.05 in a later analysis. According to a later genetic analysis, donors in an Asian-associated ancestry cluster had fewer N-insertions in productive TCRs than the approximately 650-donor mean. In a later analysis, most CMV-associated TCR beta chains were found to appear HLA-restricted, with HLA associations seemingly driven largely by CMV exposure. A later analysis reported that several top co-occurrence clusters appeared linked to parvovirus B19, influenza, CMV and Epstein-Barr virus. For the cohort, immune exposure information was limited to CMV serostatus. It was suggested by the authors that the approach could potentially be generalized to other disease states and immunological phenotypes. Some IMGT-functional V segments, including TRBV6-2 and TRBV6-3, could not be distinguished by the 87-base-pair reads and were therefore excluded. In this cohort, only TCR beta chains were sequenced, and detectable features were limited by the absence of alpha or paired-chain data. A further reported finding was that TCR beta sequences accurately predicted the HLA-A and HLA-B alleles for most subjects in the first cohort. Most TCR sequences were observed very rarely across donors, whereas some public TCRs were present in many individuals. In a later genetic analysis, a missense DCLRE1C variant was associated with V-gene and J-gene trimming of TCR beta chains, and the association was replicated in an independent cohort. In an earlier analysis of about 600 of the donors, most TCR beta V segments appeared in productive rearrangements about 87% or about 30% of the time, broadly matching IMGT annotations. Because HLA typing was missing for some donors at each locus, association tests included only the typed subset. The study gave a list of 150 to 200 TCR beta chains associated with cytomegalovirus. Correlated functional status among segregating V segments might be attributable to linkage disequilibrium, but an unknown experimental factor could not be ruled out. Strong co-occurrence of HLA alleles, especially DR and DQ, made assigning TCR associations to individual alleles difficult. Three of the identified cytomegalovirus-associated TCR beta chains were confirmed in vitro to be specific for cytomegalovirus antigens. Around 16 rarely observed V segments, including chromosome 9 orphons, were excluded from the earlier analysis of about 610 of the donors because counts were too low. In a later analysis, the rate of TCR association differed among HLA loci, with DRB1 alleles having the most associated TCRs and HLA-C alleles having the fewest. A cluster of highly shared sequence variants was judged likely to represent a technical artifact of the sequencing pipeline.

The method was the immunoSEQ multiplex PCR assay. For the multiplex PCR, a mixture combining 60 forward primers for TCR Vbeta segments and 13 reverse primers for TCR Jbeta segments was used. The CDR3 region of rearranged TCR beta genes was amplified from genomic DNA by a multiplex PCR assay. Amplified TCR beta libraries were sequenced as 87-base-pair reads on the Illumina HiSeq System. As for the authors' bioinformatics: In a later analysis, around 80 million unique TCR beta chains were counted across the 500 to 850 repertoires, and approximately 11 million of these chains were shared by at least two donors. To remove PCR and sequencing errors, raw reads were error-corrected and collapsed into unique sequences using a nearest-neighbor algorithm that merged closely related sequences. V, D and J gene segments were assigned by aligning CDR3 sequences to IMGT reference sequences. For a sequence to be retained, a match of at least six nucleotides to both a V gene segment and a J gene segment was required. Rearrangements were classified as productive when the CDR3 lacked stop codons and remained in frame with V and J, and all other rearrangements were classified as non-productive. Following IMGT convention, CDR3 was defined as the stretch from the second conserved V-encoded cysteine to the conserved J-encoded phenylalanine. Sequences without an unambiguous match to a single V gene segment were excluded from the earlier analysis of 500 to 700 of the donors. An earlier analysis of 450 to 650 of the donors called V segments functional above 56.7% productive rearrangements and segregating when the between-donor standard deviation exceeded 5%. To diagnose cytomegalovirus status from the catalog of TCR beta chain sequences, a statistical classification framework was built. In a later analysis, V and J genes were assigned by comparing TCR nucleotide sequences against IMGT/GENE-DB human TR gene sequences. The TCRdist pipeline was used in a later analysis to assign CDR3 sequences and most-parsimonious VDJ recombination scenarios. A later analysis defined each TCR beta chain by its CDR3 amino acid sequence plus V-gene family, and excluded reads lacking a unique V-gene family. A later analysis removed 600 or so highly shared, low-generation-probability nucleotide sequences to deal with suspected cross-contamination and a sequencing artifact. A later analysis calculated a clonal expansion index for each public chain from normalized within-repertoire ranks of inferred template counts. In a later analysis, generation probabilities were computed with a VDJ recombination model fitted to out-of-frame rearrangements, and the resulting probabilities were checked against IGoR. In a later analysis, hypergeometric tests were used to score TCR-TCR, TCR-HLA and TCR-CMV co-occurrence, with a repertoire-size bias correction applied to TCR pairs. False discovery rates were estimated in a later analysis by permuting HLA or CMV assignments 20 times. In a later analysis, co-occurring TCRs were grouped using DBSCAN, and TCRdist sequence similarity was added for clustering within HLA-allele-positive subsets. Repertoires with fewer than 30,000 or more than 120,000 public chains were left out of co-occurrence clustering, as were five repertoires with anomalous nucleotide sharing. What TCRdb holds here is the immuneACCESS table cut down to in-frame rearrangements. Part of the clones is not present; checked against another copy, under half of the missing clones reflect an unresolved V gene, and the others are unexplained. V, J and clone size were drawn from that table, and D and trimming were deduced from the DNA. The sample data list approximately 88,000 clones, and approximately 80% of these were observed just once. Of the sample, approximately 2% is held by the ten largest clones.

In total, approximately 690 healthy bone marrow donors made up the cohort. All cohort members were sampled while nominally healthy, although unrecorded immune exposures were likely present. The donor tested CMV seronegative and was one of the 352 seronegative cohort members. A peripheral blood sample was provided by each donor, and peripheral blood mononuclear cells were used for TCR beta sequencing. The Qiagen DNeasy Blood Extraction Kit was used to extract genomic DNA from the blood cell samples. The CDR3 covers 12 residues, taking in both the cysteine and the phenylalanine. Only the CDR3 portion is preserved as DNA: 36 bases, with reading frame beginning at the first base. The germline ends are 9 bases apart after V is trimmed by 5 bases and J by 5 bases. The germline V gene (reference sequence) specifies SGHNT as CDR1 and YYREEE as CDR2. Concerning this clone: Its specific antigen is unknown. Nothing much larger sits one base from this clone, and base qualities are not available.

The chain joins TRBV5-4 to TRBJ2-3; a tentative D call is TRBD1 (5 bases match). Sequencing was carried out using PBMCs. The clonotype originates from a man aged 18-30 years in good health and CMV-seronegative. The DNA is TGTGCCAGCAGGGACCAGGGAGATACGCAGTATTTT. It specifies CASRDQGDTQYF. With the rest looked up from the reference TRBV5-4 and TRBJ2-3 genes rather than sequenced, the full variable domain is ETGVTQSPTHLIKTRGQQVTLRCSSQSGHNTVSWYQQALGQGPQFIFQYYREEENGRGNFPPRFSGLQFPNYSSELNVNALELDDSALYLCASRDQGDTQYFGPGTRLTVL.